Below are 19 T cell receptor beta chains sequenced from a single sample in a study of Tregs in tolerant kidney transplant recipients. Some clones are missing from TCRdb's copy, which holds only in-frame ones; the method was immunoSEQ multiplex PCR. The sample consists of about 240,000 clones, 84% of them appearing once. The sample comprised CD4+ T cells from blood. The receptors were gathered from a human donor in good health.

The J gene is TRBJ2-1, the V gene TRBV10-3; no definite D call. V was shortened by 4 bases and J by 5 bases, with 15 bases between the two germline ends. Germline assignment: CDR1 ENHRY and CDR2 SYGVKD. This CDR3 comprises 15 residues. CDR3 nucleotides: TGTGCCATCAGTGGGGTTTCGGCGGAAAACAATGAGCAGTTCTTC. It codes for CAISGVSAENNEQFF.

V is TRBV18 and J is TRBJ1-5; D remains unclear. The CDR3 consists of 13 residues. Germline V gene data show CDR1 as KGHSH and CDR2 as LQKENI. Trimming pared 3 bases from V and 3 bases from J, leaving 6 bases between. CDR3 sequence reads: CASSPANNQPQHF. The CDR3 coding sequence is TGTGCCAGCTCACCGGCGAACAATCAGCCCCAGCATTTT.

The V call is TRBV21-1, the J call TRBJ2-1; TRBD2 is the table's D call and was not checked against the DNA. TRBV21-1 is a known pseudogene. The CDR3 sequence is 17 residues long. The CDR3 here is CASSKAGTSGYHNEQFF. The DNA of the CDR3 is TGTGCCAGCAGCAAAGCGGGGACTAGCGGGTACCACAATGAGCAGTTCTTC.

J is TRBJ2-6 and V is TRBV27; D gene unclear. V was pared by 4 bases and J by 0 bases, with 7 bases between. The CDR3 is 15 amino acids. Germline V gene sequence: CDR1 MNHEY, CDR2 SMNVEV (reference sequence). In DNA form, the CDR3 reads TGTGCCAGCAGTTCAGAAGGCTCTGGGGCCAACGTCCTGACTTTC. Amino acids: CASSSEGSGANVLTF.

J is TRBJ1-1 and V is TRBV2; D gene uncertain. The CDR3 spans 14 residues. Between the trimmed V and J ends, which lost 6 bases and 8 bases, there was a span of 19 bases. The germline gives CDR1 SNHLY, CDR2 FYNNEI. The CDR3 sequence is CASRLGPGPLEAFF. For the CDR3, the DNA is TGTGCCAGCAGACTAGGGCCGGGTCCCCTCGAAGCTTTCTTT. The full variable domain, its missing parts supplied by reference TRBV2 and TRBJ1-1, is EPEVTQTPSHQVTQMGQEVILRCVPISNHLYFYWYRQILGQKVEFLVSFYNNEISEKSEIFDDQFSVERPDGSNFTLKIRSTKLEDSAMYFCASRLGPGPLEAFFGQGTRLTVV.

V gene TRBV5-6 combines with J gene TRBJ2-2; 10 bases align to TRBD1. Trimming cost V 7 bases and J 1 base; bases outside gene matches: 7. CDR1 is SGHDT, CDR2 YYEEEE, per germline. The CDR3 runs 16 residues. The CDR3 bases are TGTGCCAGCCGGGGCGGGACAGGGGTGAACACCGGGGAGCTGTTTTTT. Residues: CASRGGTGVNTGELFF.

V and J are TRBV7-2 and TRBJ2-1; D is possibly TRBD1 (5 bases). Germline CDR1 reads SGHTA; CDR2 reads FQGNSA. The V and J ends lost 3 bases and 6 bases respectively, with 12 bases between them. This CDR3 is 14 amino acids long. CDR3 amino acids: CASSLRLRVNEQFF. The CDR3 DNA is TGTGCCAGCAGCTTGCGTCTCAGGGTCAATGAGCAGTTCTTC. Full variable domain (missing parts from reference TRBV7-2 and TRBJ2-1): GAGVSQSPSNKVTEKGKDVELRCDPISGHTALYWYRQSLGQGLEFLIYFQGNSAPDKSGLPSDRFSAERTGGSVSTLTIQRTQQEDSAVYLCASSLRLRVNEQFFGPGTRLTVL.

This clone was seen a handful of times. The rearrangement uses TRBV5-6 and TRBJ1-6; D not resolved. Germline V gives CDR1 SGHDT, CDR2 YYEEEE. CDR3 length equals 13 residues. Between the trimmed V and J ends, which lost 1 base and 13 bases, there was a span of 12 bases. The CDR3 DNA reads TGTGCCAGCAGCTTGTCGATCATATCCCCCCTCCACTTT. Amino acids: CASSLSIISPLHF.

The rearrangement uses TRBV27 and TRBJ1-2; TRBD1 aligns across 11 bases. The CDR3 is made up of 16 amino acids. The germline V gene has CDR1 MNHEY and CDR2 SMNVEV (reference sequence). V lost 2 bases, J lost 5 bases, and 7 bases stayed unmatched. The CDR3 DNA is TGTGCCAGCAGTTTAAACGGACAGGGGGCAAGGTATGGCTACACCTTC. This gives the protein CASSLNGQGARYGYTF.

This chain links TRBV6-1 with TRBJ1-5, with a possible D match to TRBD1 (5 bases). CDR1 MNHNS and CDR2 SASEGT come from the germline V gene. This CDR3 comprises 14 residues. V was pared by 1 base and J by 5 bases, with 9 bases between. CDR3 residues: CASSEEGYDQPQHF. The CDR3 region has the DNA TGTGCCAGCAGTGAAGAGGGGTATGATCAGCCCCAGCATTTT.

V and J are TRBV13 and TRBJ2-1; D uncertain. CDR3 length equals 12 residues. The V and J ends lost 2 bases and 3 bases respectively, with 2 bases between them. Germline V gives CDR1 PRHDT, CDR2 FYEKMQ (reference sequence). The CDR3 region is CASSLSYNEQFF. Here the CDR3 DNA reads TGTGCCAGCAGCTTAAGCTACAATGAGCAGTTCTTC. The variable domain in full, completed from reference TRBV13 and TRBJ2-1, reads AAGVIQSPRHLIKEKRETATLKCYPIPRHDTVYWYQQGPGQDPQFLISFYEKMQSDKGSIPDRFSAQQFSDYHSELNMSSLELGDSALYFCASSLSYNEQFFGPGTRLTVL.

The V call is TRBV4-1, the J call TRBJ2-1; D may be TRBD1 (6 bases). The CDR3 runs to 18 residues. Per the germline V gene, CDR1 is MGHRA and CDR2 is YSYEKL. V was shortened by 0 bases and J by 4 bases, with 19 bases between the two germline ends. CDR3 loop: CASSQDNSRGTIYNEQFF. The CDR3 region has the DNA TGCGCCAGCAGCCAAGATAATAGTAGGGGGACCATTTACAATGAGCAGTTCTTC.

This chain connects TRBV28 to TRBJ2-2; D gene uncertain. The CDR3 totals 14 residues. The ends were cut back, 3 bases at V and 3 bases at J, with 8 bases in the middle. CDR1 is MDHEN, CDR2 SYDVKM, per germline. The CDR3 loop is CASSFGPYTGELFF. Written as DNA, the CDR3 is TGTGCCAGCAGTTTTGGTCCATACACCGGGGAGCTGTTTTTT.

The chain carries TRBV30 and TRBJ2-7; 7 nucleotides align to TRBD2. J lost 0 bases, V lost 3 bases, and 5 bases had no gene match. Looked up from germline, CDR1 is GTSNPN and CDR2 is SVGIG (reference sequence). The length of the CDR3 is 14 residues. DNA of the CDR3: TGTGCCTGGAGCGGCGGACTAGTCTCCTACGAGCAGTACTTC. Its protein product is CAWSGGLVSYEQYF.

The chain combines TRBV4-1 with TRBJ2-1; 7 nucleotides match TRBD2. The ends lost 1 base at V and 5 bases at J; junction bases unmatched: 8. The CDR3 covers 16 residues. The germline V gene has CDR1 MGHRA and CDR2 YSYEKL. CDR3 nucleotide sequence: TGCGCCAGCAGCCAAGGGGGAGGGGACCTTGACAATGAGCAGTTCTTC. Residues: CASSQGGGDLDNEQFF.

The chain combines TRBV6-6 with TRBJ2-2; 9 bases are a match to TRBD1. This CDR3 region has 15 residues. V trimming: 1 base; J trimming: 6 bases; junction bases outside the gene matches: 3. The germline V gene has CDR1 MNHNY and CDR2 SVGAGI (reference sequence). In nucleotides, the CDR3 is TGTGCCAGCAGTTACTTCGGGACAGGGTCCGGGGAGCTGTTTTTT. This encodes CASSYFGTGSGELFF.

The chain employs TRBV5-1 and TRBJ2-1, with 14 bases aligning to TRBD2. With 0 bases clipped from V and 9 bases from J, the junction kept 5 bases outside the gene matches. Germline CDR1 and CDR2: SGHRS and YFSETQ. This CDR3 is 16 amino acids long. The CDR3 region has the DNA TGCGCCAGCAGCTTGGAAGCAGGACTAGCGGGAGGTGAGCAGTTCTTC. Translating gives CASSLEAGLAGGEQFF.

The chain links TRBV27 to TRBJ1-6; 8 bases align to TRBD1. With 3 bases clipped from V and 0 bases from J, the junction kept 7 bases outside the gene matches. Germline-derived CDR1 and CDR2 are MNHEY and SMNVEV (reference sequence). This CDR3 region has 18 residues. For the CDR3, the DNA is TGTGCCAGCAGTTTGGGCAGGGGGCACAGCTCCTATAATTCACCCCTCCACTTT. Translated: CASSLGRGHSSYNSPLHF.

The genes are TRBV6-1 and TRBJ1-2; D unclear. Germline CDR1 and CDR2: MNHNS and SASEGT. The CDR3 is 14 amino acids. Trimming removed 2 bases from V and 2 bases from J, with 9 bases in between. Here the CDR3 DNA reads TGTGCCAGCAGTGAAAGTTATATCAACTATGGCTACACCTTC. This gives the protein CASSESYINYGYTF.